Listed below are T cell receptor beta chains from one sample, sequenced in a study of CD8 T cells in Susac syndrome. TCRdb reanalysed the immunoSEQ multiplex PCR reads using MiXCR and keeps one entry per CDR3 protein. Found here are 92,000 or so distinct CDR3 sequences, around 96% of them singletons; the top ten hold 0.62%. Sequencing used CD8+ T cells from PBMCs. Receptor source: a human donor with Susac syndrome. Both conserved end residues are part of each CDR3. The D gene is left open where the match is weak. Some rows mark clone size as missing; the rest say once, few, many or name a class of expanded clone.

CDR3 length	D gene	clone size	V gene	J gene	CDR3 DNA	CDR3 protein
13	NA	NA	TRBV4-3	TRBJ1-1	TGCGCCAGCAGCCTACTGATGAACACTGAAGCTTTCTTT	CASSLLMNTEAFF
13	NA	NA	TRBV6-5	TRBJ2-7	TGTGCCAGCAGTTACAGCGAGGGCTACGAGCAGTACTTC	CASSYSEGYEQYF
13	NA	NA	TRBV4-3	TRBJ2-4	TGCGCCAGCAGCCAAGACAGGGCGGACATTCAGTACTTC	CASSQDRADIQYF
18	TRBD1	NA	TRBV7-8	TRBJ2-3	TGTGCCAGCAGCTATTACAGGGAAGGGGGCCCTAGCACAGATACGCAGTATTTT	CASSYYREGGPSTDTQYF
14	NA	once	TRBV30	TRBJ1-6	TGTGCCTGGAATGGAGCGGACTCAGAGTCACCCCTCCACTTT	CAWNGADSESPLHF
16	NA	NA	TRBV4-2	TRBJ2-3	TGTGCCAGCAGCCAAGAAGCGCAGGGACCCACAGATACGCAGTATTTT	CASSQEAQGPTDTQYF
17	NA	NA	TRBV5-1	TRBJ2-5	TGCGCCAGCAGCTTGAATGGGCCGGAGGGTCTCCAAGAGACCCAGTACTTC	CASSLNGPEGLQETQYF
15	NA	NA	TRBV6-5	TRBJ2-1	TGTGCCAGCACAAATGCTGGGATGTCCTACAATGAGCAGTTCTTC	CASTNAGMSYNEQFF
16	TRBD2	NA	TRBV18	TRBJ2-5	TGTGCCAGCTCACTCCTAGCGGGGGGATTCCAAGAGACCCAGTACTTC	CASSLLAGGFQETQYF
16	NA	NA	TRBV11-3	TRBJ2-7	TGTGCCAGCAGCCTTACTTCGACAGTTAGCTCCTACGAGCAGTACTTC	CASSLTSTVSSYEQYF
13	NA	NA	TRBV28	TRBJ1-5	TGTGCCAGCAGTTTATTATCGGATCAGCCCCAGCATTTT	CASSLLSDQPQHF
15	TRBD1	NA	TRBV9	TRBJ2-3	TGTGCCAGCAGCGTAACCAACAGGGGGCGAGATACGCAGTATTTT	CASSVTNRGRDTQYF
11	NA	NA	TRBV15	TRBJ2-5	TGTGCCACCAGCAAGGGGGGGCCTACGTACTTC	CATSKGGPTYF
12	NA	once	TRBV10-3	TRBJ1-1	TGTGCCACCAGGGGTCCGAACACTGAAGCTTTCTTT	CATRGPNTEAFF
11	NA	NA	TRBV18	TRBJ2-2	TGTGCCAGCTCACCAGACGGGGAGCTGTTTTTT	CASSPDGELFF
13	NA	NA	TRBV2	TRBJ2-3	TGTGCCAGCAGTAACCGCGAAGGGGATACGCAGTATTTT	CASSNREGDTQYF
15	TRBD1	NA	TRBV7-9	TRBJ2-7	TGTGCCAGCAGCTTAGTTGGACAGGGTCACCGCGAGCAGTACTTC	CASSLVGQGHREQYF
15	NA	NA	TRBV27	TRBJ1-2	TGTGCCAGCAGTTTATCGGTGGCAGACTTGTATGGCTACACCTTC	CASSLSVADLYGYTF
13	TRBD2	NA	TRBV30	TRBJ2-4	TGTGCCTGGAGTGTGGGAGGGACTCCAATTCAGTACTTC	CAWSVGGTPIQYF
16	TRBD2	NA	TRBV7-3	TRBJ2-3	TGTGCCAGCAGCTCAAGCGGACTAGCGGGAGCAGATACGCAGTATTTT	CASSSSGLAGADTQYF
16	NA	NA	TRBV6-6	TRBJ2-5	TGTGCCAGCAGTTACTCTCATGGGTCCAACCAAGAGACCCAGTACTTC	CASSYSHGSNQETQYF
16	NA	NA	TRBV7-3	TRBJ1-1	TGTGCCAGCAGCTTAATGGGGAGCCGGCAGGGCACTGAAGCTTTCTTT	CASSLMGSRQGTEAFF
13	NA	NA	TRBV29-1	TRBJ1-1	TGCAGCGTTGGTGAACGGCGGAACACTGAAGCTTTCTTT	CSVGERRNTEAFF
12	NA	NA	TRBV29-1	TRBJ1-1	TGCAGCGCCCACGGAGGGGCCACTGAAGCTTTCTTT	CSAHGGATEAFF
16	TRBD2	few	TRBV7-2	TRBJ2-3	TGTGCCAGCAGCCCCACGGGACTAGCGGAAACAGATACGCAGTATTTT	CASSPTGLAETDTQYF